These T cell receptor beta chains were read from a single sample in a study of early T cells in non-severe SARS-CoV-2 infection. Each CDR3 protein is one row after TCRdb ran MiXCR on the 5' RACE reads. The table has tens of thousands of distinct CDR3 sequences, approximately 14% seen once. The material sequenced was whole blood. All receptors derive from an adult who was a healthcare worker with PCR-confirmed SARS-CoV-2 infection or an uninfected control (not recorded which). Both conserved end residues are part of each CDR3. Fields, in order: J gene, D gene, clone size, CDR3 length, V gene, CDR3 DNA, CDR3 protein. D genes are given only for firm matches. Rows may omit the clone size; those that give it use once, few, many or a size class.

J: TRBJ2-7
D: -
size: -
length: 13
V: TRBV27
DNA: TGTGCCAGCAGAGGGGGGACACCCTACGAGCAGTACTTC
CDR3: CASRGGTPYEQYF

J: TRBJ1-2
D: -
size: few
length: 15
V: TRBV10-2
DNA: TGCGCCAGCAGTGAGTCGTGGCAGGGTCAAAGGGGCTACACCTTC
CDR3: CASSESWQGQRGYTF

J: TRBJ2-1
D: TRBD2
size: -
length: 16
V: TRBV7-6
DNA: TGTGCCAGCAGCTTCTCTACTAGCGGGGGGAGAAATGAGCAGTTCTTC
CDR3: CASSFSTSGGRNEQFF

J: TRBJ1-4
D: -
size: few
length: 15
V: TRBV5-6
DNA: TGTGCCAGCAGCTTGGGGATCTGGACTAATGAAAAACTGTTTTTT
CDR3: CASSLGIWTNEKLFF

J: TRBJ1-4
D: TRBD1
size: -
length: 14
V: TRBV28
DNA: TGTGCCAGCAGTTTAGGGACAGTTAATGAAAAACTGTTTTTT
CDR3: CASSLGTVNEKLFF

J: TRBJ2-7
D: -
size: -
length: 12
V: TRBV7-6
DNA: TGTGCCAGCAGCTTAGCCCCCGGTGAGCAGTACTTC
CDR3: CASSLAPGEQYF

J: TRBJ2-3
D: TRBD1
size: -
length: 16
V: TRBV4-1
DNA: TGCGCCAGCAGCCAAAAAGGGGGCCTAAGCACAGATACGCAGTATTTT
CDR3: CASSQKGGLSTDTQYF

J: TRBJ1-5
D: -
size: few
length: 13
V: TRBV2
DNA: TGTGCCAGCGCCACGGCGGGGGAACAGCCCCAGCATTTT
CDR3: CASATAGEQPQHF

J: TRBJ2-7
D: TRBD1
size: -
length: 17
V: TRBV7-9
DNA: TGTGCCAGCAGCAAAGGACAGGCTCCCCTTTTCTCCTACGAGCAGTACTTC
CDR3: CASSKGQAPLFSYEQYF

J: TRBJ2-7
D: TRBD2
size: -
length: 14
V: TRBV20-1
DNA: TGCAGTGCTAGACGATCCAGCGGGACCTACGAGCAGTACTTC
CDR3: CSARRSSGTYEQYF

J: TRBJ2-1
D: -
size: many
length: 12
V: TRBV6-6
DNA: TGTGCCAGCAGTGATCGACAGGTAGCTTGGATCTTC
CDR3: CASSDRQVAWIF

J: TRBJ1-1
D: TRBD1
size: -
length: 15
V: TRBV7-9
DNA: TGTGCCAGCAGCTTACTGGACAGGGGTCGGACTGAAGCTTTCTTT
CDR3: CASSLLDRGRTEAFF

J: TRBJ1-5
D: TRBD1
size: few
length: 15
V: TRBV5-1
DNA: TGCGCCAGCAGCTTACAGGGGACTTCCAATCAGCCCCAGCATTTT
CDR3: CASSLQGTSNQPQHF

J: TRBJ2-7
D: -
size: few
length: 13
V: TRBV27
DNA: TGTGCCAGCAGCCTGATCGGAGGCGGCGAGCAGTACTTC
CDR3: CASSLIGGGEQYF

J: TRBJ1-1
D: -
size: -
length: 11
V: TRBV6-5
DNA: TGTGCCAGCGTCGGCGGCACTGAAGCTTTCTTT
CDR3: CASVGGTEAFF

J: TRBJ2-2
D: TRBD2
size: few
length: 17
V: TRBV2
DNA: TGTGCCAGCAGCGAACTACCGACTAGCGGGAGGGCCGGGGAGCTGTTTTTT
CDR3: CASSELPTSGRAGELFF

J: TRBJ2-2
D: -
size: -
length: 15
V: TRBV12-3/TRBV12-4
DNA: TGTGCCAGCAGTTTGGGGCTAGCATACACCGGGGAGCTGTTTTTT
CDR3: CASSLGLAYTGELFF

J: TRBJ2-1
D: -
size: -
length: 14
V: TRBV29-1
DNA: TGCAGCGTTGAAAGTTCGGGGAATTACAATGAGCAGTTCTTC
CDR3: CSVESSGNYNEQFF

J: TRBJ2-3
D: TRBD1
size: few
length: 16
V: TRBV7-2
DNA: TGTGCCAGCAGCTTACAGTGGGGACAGGGCCGAGATACGCAGTATTTT
CDR3: CASSLQWGQGRDTQYF

J: TRBJ1-1
D: TRBD1
size: few
length: 16
V: TRBV18
DNA: TGTGCCAGCTCACCAGGGACAGGGGGCGATGACACTGAAGCTTTCTTT
CDR3: CASSPGTGGDDTEAFF

J: TRBJ2-7
D: -
size: many
length: 13
V: TRBV7-9
DNA: TGTGCCAGCAGCTTACCTCTTTCGTACGAGCAGTACTTC
CDR3: CASSLPLSYEQYF

J: TRBJ2-7
D: TRBD2
size: many
length: 16
V: TRBV4-1
DNA: TGCGCCAGCAGCCCCCGCGGGGGACTTTCCTTCTACGAGCAGTACTTC
CDR3: CASSPRGGLSFYEQYF

J: TRBJ2-3
D: -
size: few
length: 14
V: TRBV28
DNA: TGTGCCAGCAGCCCAACTACTCATAAGGATACGCAGTATTTT
CDR3: CASSPTTHKDTQYF

J: TRBJ2-1
D: TRBD2
size: -
length: 19
V: TRBV6-2/TRBV6-3
DNA: TGTGCCAGCAGTTACCCGATCCGCCTAGCGGGAGGAACCTACAATGAGCAGTTCTTC
CDR3: CASSYPIRLAGGTYNEQFF

J: TRBJ2-6
D: -
size: few
length: 15
V: TRBV7-9
DNA: TGTGCCAGCAGCTTAGGAGGGTTTGGGGCCAACGTCCTGACTTTC
CDR3: CASSLGGFGANVLTF

J: TRBJ2-2
D: TRBD2
size: -
length: 17
V: TRBV6-2/TRBV6-3
DNA: TGTGCCAGCAGTGCCCGACTAGCGAAAAAGCGGATCGGGGAGCTGTTTTTT
CDR3: CASSARLAKKRIGELFF

J: TRBJ2-5
D: TRBD2
size: -
length: 16
V: TRBV28
DNA: TGTGCCAGCGATCGGGGGAGGGCCGGAGGGGAAGAGACCCAGTACTTC
CDR3: CASDRGRAGGEETQYF

J: TRBJ1-4
D: -
size: few
length: 15
V: TRBV5-1
DNA: TGCGCCAGCAGCCCTGGGCCGGGGGAGTCGGAAAAACTGTTTTTT
CDR3: CASSPGPGESEKLFF

J: TRBJ2-1
D: TRBD2
size: few
length: 14
V: TRBV30
DNA: TGTGCCTGGAGTCCGGGACTAGCGGGAGATGAGCAGTTCTTC
CDR3: CAWSPGLAGDEQFF

J: TRBJ2-7
D: -
size: few
length: 15
V: TRBV7-8
DNA: TGTGCCAGCAGCTTATTGGCTCGGAACTCCTACGAGCAGTACTTC
CDR3: CASSLLARNSYEQYF

J: TRBJ1-3
D: -
size: -
length: 15
V: TRBV18
DNA: TGTGCCAGCTCGCCAGGGAAACTTACGGGAAACACCATATATTTT
CDR3: CASSPGKLTGNTIYF

J: TRBJ2-7
D: TRBD1
size: few
length: 14
V: TRBV5-1
DNA: TGCGCCAGCAGCTGGCGAACAGGGGACTACGAGCAGTACTTC
CDR3: CASSWRTGDYEQYF

J: TRBJ1-1
D: TRBD1
size: few
length: 16
V: TRBV5-5
DNA: TGTGCCAGCAGACGAACAGGGGGCCCGATGAACACTGAAGCTTTCTTT
CDR3: CASRRTGGPMNTEAFF

J: TRBJ2-7
D: -
size: few
length: 12
V: TRBV24-1
DNA: TGTGCCACCAGTGAAACCGGGACCTACGCGCACTTC
CDR3: CATSETGTYAHF

J: TRBJ2-7
D: -
size: -
length: 14
V: TRBV5-1
DNA: TGCGCCAGCAGCGACCCTGACAGGCCCTACGAGCAGTACTTC
CDR3: CASSDPDRPYEQYF

J: TRBJ1-1
D: TRBD1
size: few
length: 13
V: TRBV29-1
DNA: TGCAGCGTTGGTGGACAGGGGGAATTAATAGCTTTCTTT
CDR3: CSVGGQGELIAFF